This TCR beta chain comes out of a study of early stage breast cancer tumors. Here immunoSEQ multiplex PCR was the method, and the copy in TCRdb shows in-frame clones only, minus some. In the table there are roughly 30,000 clones, almost 75% of which are singletons. Notes on this clone: The antigen remains undetermined.

Study conclusions and caveats: Most shared enriched TCRB sequences were commonly generated ones. Tumors had about 2.3-fold higher T cell density than normal breast.

CDR3 length: 15 amino acids. V gave up 6 bases and J gave up 1 base; unmatched junction bases: 7. Germline V gene sequence: CDR1 LNHDA, CDR2 SQIVND (reference sequence). This clonotype was obtained from a person aged 40 to 49 with breast cancer. The J gene is TRBJ1-1, the V gene TRBV19; TRBD1 matches 8 bases. The source material was blood. The CDR3 region is CASSPTGGRNTEAFF. CDR3 DNA sequence: TGTGCCAGTAGCCCTACAGGGGGAAGGAACACTGAAGCTTTCTTT. The variable domain in full, with the rest retrieved from reference TRBV19 and TRBJ1-1, is DGGITQSPKYLFRKEGQNVTLSCEQNLNHDAMYWYRQDPGQGLRLIYYSQIVNDFQKGDIAEGYSVSREKKESFPLTVTSAQKNPTAFYLCASSPTGGRNTEAFFGQGTRLTVV.